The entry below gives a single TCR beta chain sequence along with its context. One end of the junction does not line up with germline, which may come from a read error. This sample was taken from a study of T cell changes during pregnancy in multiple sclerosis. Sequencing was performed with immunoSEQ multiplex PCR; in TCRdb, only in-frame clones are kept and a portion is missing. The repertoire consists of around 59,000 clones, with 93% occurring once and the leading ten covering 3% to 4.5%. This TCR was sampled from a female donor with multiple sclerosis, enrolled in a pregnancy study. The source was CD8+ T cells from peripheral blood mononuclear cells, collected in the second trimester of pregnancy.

CDR3 sequence reads: CASSLAGGLYNEQFF. The CDR3 nucleotides are TGTGCCAGCAGCCTAGCGGGCGGGCTTTACAATGAGCAGTTCTTC. This chain uses TRBV7-2 with TRBJ2-1; 8 bases align to TRBD2. The CDR3 sequence is 15 residues long. Germline CDR1 and CDR2: SGHTA and FQGNSA.